Below, 2 T cell receptor beta chains from the same sample are listed, as sequenced in a study of tumor-infiltrating lymphocytes in primary liver carcinoma. The input was 450 to 550 ng total RNA; TCR beta cDNA was made from it with a constant-region primer. Three nested multiplex PCR rounds of slightly modified ARM-PCR generated TCR beta libraries. Use of TRBV1-TRBV30 forward primers with a C-beta reverse primer characterized the first two PCR rounds, which lasted ten to eleven cycles each. A single record per CDR3 protein comes from TCRdb applying MiXCR to the multiplex PCR reads. The sample includes approximately 340,000 distinct CDR3 sequences, 65% of them seen just once. Blood RNA was derived from unsorted whole blood, and germline DNA was extracted too. The source material was peripheral blood. These receptors all stem from a man between 40 and 49 years old with primary liver carcinoma and hepatitis B virus infection.

As concerns this clonotype: One base away lies a much larger clone, so this may be a sequencing read error. This chain uses TRBV29-1 with TRBJ2-5; D is uncertain. The germline CDR1 and CDR2 sequences are SQVTM and ANQGSEA. The CDR3 covers 12 residues. The V end lost 4 bases, the J end lost 5 bases, and 11 bases lay between the germline ends. CDR3 region: CSVVRPVETQYF. CDR3 DNA sequence: TGCAGCGTTGTCAGGCCAGTGGAGACCCAGTACTTC.

Details on this clonotype: This may be a read error: a much more frequent sequence differs by one nucleotide. CDR3 residues: CARFSSDIQYF. For the CDR3, the DNA is TGTGCCAGGTTTTCCTCAGACATTCAGTACTTC. The chain couples TRBV6-1 to TRBJ2-4; D not certain. The CDR3 is made up of 11 amino acids. Germline CDR1 is MNHNS and CDR2 is SASEGT. V lost 9 bases and J 8 bases, leaving 11 bases between the germline ends.